This TCR beta chain was documented in a study of CD8+CD57+ T cells in acquired aplastic anemia. CD8+CD57+ cell expansion had been shown by flow cytometry in patients chosen for sequencing. This clonotype was seen a single time. What it binds is not known. According to the study, genomic DNA was the template for TCR beta VDJ and CDR3 profiling. TCRdb re-derived calls from the reads in MiXCR, one entry per CDR3 protein. The sample gives hundreds of thousands of distinct CDR3 sequences, around 30% of which show up once; about 0.8% is in the top ten. Per the germline V gene, CDR1 is SGHTA and CDR2 is FQGTGA. This CDR3 comprises 15 residues. The V and J ends lost 2 bases and 2 bases respectively, with 10 bases between them. Findings of the study overall: Controls and patients did not differ significantly in CD8+ Simpson's diversity. Comparison of patients with controls identified around 28 shared CD8+ CDR3 sequences.

Sequenced sample: sorted CD4+, CD8+, or CD8+CD57+ T cells (not recorded which) from PBMCs. The chain is built from TRBV7-3 and TRBJ2-1, with D possibly being TRBD2 (6 bases). The TCR sequence derives from a human donor with aplastic anemia. The CDR3 spells CASSLDAGTYNEQFF. As DNA, the CDR3 is TGTGCCAGCAGCTTAGATGCGGGAACCTACAATGAGCAGTTCTTC.